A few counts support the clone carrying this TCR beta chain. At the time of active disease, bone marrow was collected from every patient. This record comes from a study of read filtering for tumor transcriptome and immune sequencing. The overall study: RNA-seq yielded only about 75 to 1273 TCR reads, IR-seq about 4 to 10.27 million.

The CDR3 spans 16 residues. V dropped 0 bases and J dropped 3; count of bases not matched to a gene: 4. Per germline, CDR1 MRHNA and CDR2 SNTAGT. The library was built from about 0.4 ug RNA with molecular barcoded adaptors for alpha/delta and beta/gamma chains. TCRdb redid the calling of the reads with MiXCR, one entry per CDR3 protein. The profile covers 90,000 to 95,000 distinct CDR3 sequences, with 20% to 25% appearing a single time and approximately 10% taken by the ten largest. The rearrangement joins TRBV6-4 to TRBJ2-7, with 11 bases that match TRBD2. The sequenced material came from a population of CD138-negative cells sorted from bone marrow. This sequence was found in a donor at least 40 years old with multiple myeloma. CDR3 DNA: TGTGCCAGCAGTGACTCGACGGGGACTAGCGGCTACGAGCAGTACTTC. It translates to CASSDSTGTSGYEQYF.